The 17 T cell receptor beta chains listed next were all sequenced from one sample in a study of PD-1 blockade in classical Hodgkin lymphoma. Documented time point: cycle 4 day 1 (C4D1), after less than 7 weeks of nivolumab. The patients all showed relapse after autologous stem cell transplantation, while their brentuximab vedotin exposure varied. The authors purified CD4+ T cells from thawed PBMCs by magnetic negative selection. Only in-frame clones appear in the TCRdb table, and some are missing; sequencing was by immunoSEQ multiplex PCR. The sample shows around 16,000 clones, over 70% of them seen only once. Specimen: CD4+ T cells from blood, collected before the fourth cycle of nivolumab. These TCRs come from a human donor with classical Hodgkin lymphoma.

The V and J genes are TRBV29-1 and TRBJ2-7, with TRBD2 identical over 8 bases. CDR1 is SQVTM and CDR2 is ANQGSEA in the germline V gene. V lost 1 base to trimming and J lost 0 bases; unmatched junction nucleotides: 5. CDR3 length: 15 residues. The CDR3 nucleotides read TGCAGCGTTGAAGGGTTGCGGGGGGACTCCTACGAGCAGTACTTC. Its protein product is CSVEGLRGDSYEQYF.

The CDR3: CASSLARRQSYEQYF. Written as DNA, the CDR3 is TGTGCCAGCAGCTTGGCAAGGCGACAGAGTTACGAGCAGTACTTC. The chain uses TRBV5-6 and TRBJ2-7; possible D gene TRBD1, 5 bases. This CDR3 has 15 residues. Germline V gene data show CDR1 as SGHDT and CDR2 as YYEEEE. Trimming removed 0 bases from V and 4 bases from J, with 14 bases in between.

This clone came up once. The V and J genes are TRBV19 and TRBJ1-1; D is possibly TRBD1 (5 bases). Germline V gene sequence: CDR1 LNHDA, CDR2 SQIVND (reference sequence). This CDR3 is 14 amino acids long. Trimming shortened V by 8 bases and J by 1 base, and 14 bases separated the two germline ends. The CDR3 nucleotides are TGTGCCAGTTCGGAGACAGAGCGGAACACTGAAGCTTTCTTT. The encoded protein is CASSETERNTEAFF.

This clone was picked up one time. The V call is TRBV6-5, the J call TRBJ1-1; 8 nucleotides match TRBD1. The V and J ends lost 5 bases and 5 bases, in that order; junction bases with no gene match: 7. Germline assignment: CDR1 MNHEY and CDR2 SVGAGI. This CDR3 region has 14 residues. The CDR3, as DNA: TGTGCCAGCAGTACTACAGGGGGGGGGACTGAAGCTTTCTTT. Encoded protein: CASSTTGGGTEAFF.

This chain links TRBV5-8 with TRBJ2-2; tentatively, D is TRBD1 (7 bases). The CDR3 has 17 amino acids. Germline loops: CDR1 SGHTS, CDR2 YDEGEE. Trimming removed 3 bases at V and 5 bases at J, with 20 bases between. The CDR3 is CASSSLRTGGRTGELFF. The DNA of the CDR3 is TGTGCCAGCAGCTCCCTGCGGACAGGTGGGAGGACCGGGGAGCTGTTTTTT. The full variable domain, completed using reference TRBV5-8 and TRBJ2-2, is EAGVTQSPTHLIKTRGQQATLRCSPISGHTSVYWYQQALGLGLQFLLWYDEGEERNRGNFPPRFSGRQFPNYSSELNVNALELEDSALYLCASSSLRTGGRTGELFFGEGSRLTVL.

The V gene is TRBV7-9, the J gene TRBJ1-5; D is perhaps TRBD1 (5 bases). Germline V gene data show CDR1 as SEHNR and CDR2 as FQNEAQ (reference sequence). The CDR3 has 12 amino acids. Trimming removed 5 bases from V and 7 bases from J, with 9 bases in between. CDR3 protein: CASSQDNQPQHF. In DNA, the CDR3 is TGTGCCAGCAGCCAGGACAACCAGCCCCAGCATTTT.

The chain has TRBV6-5 and TRBJ2-1; D may correspond to TRBD1 or TRBD2 (5 bases each). Trimming took 5 bases from V and 9 from J, leaving 11 bases between them. The V gene's germline CDR1 is MNHEY and CDR2 SVGAGI. The CDR3 consists of 12 residues. The CDR3 sequence is CASSLIGGEQFF. CDR3 DNA: TGTGCCAGCAGTCTCATTGGGGGTGAGCAGTTCTTC.

The chain links TRBV11-1 to TRBJ2-3; 13 bases fit TRBD2. This CDR3 comprises 16 residues. Per germline, CDR1 SGHAT and CDR2 FQDESV (reference sequence). J lost 2 bases, V lost 5 bases, and 4 bases had no gene match. Here the CDR3 reads CASSRGTSGTTDTQYF. The CDR3 coding sequence is TGTGCCAGCAGCAGAGGGACTAGCGGGACCACAGATACGCAGTATTTT.

The CDR3 coding sequence is TGTGCCAGCTCACCCGGACAGTACTCTGGAAACACCATATATTTT. Protein product: CASSPGQYSGNTIYF. The chain employs TRBV18 and TRBJ1-3; tentative D call: TRBD1 (6 bases). This CDR3 region has 15 residues. V lost 3 bases and J lost 0, with 9 bases in between. In germline, CDR1 is KGHSH, CDR2 LQKENI. Together with reference TRBV18 and TRBJ1-3, the CDR3 gives the full variable domain: NAGVMQNPRHLVRRRGQEARLRCSPMKGHSHVYWYRQLPEEGLKFMVYLQKENIIDESGMPKERFSAEFPKEGPSILRIQQVVRGDSAAYFCASSPGQYSGNTIYFGEGSWLTVV.

This chain links TRBV5-1 with TRBJ2-1; TRBD2 might be the D (6 bases). This CDR3 contains 17 residues. Germline CDR1 SGHRS, CDR2 YFSETQ. Trimming stripped 0 bases from V and 3 bases from J, with 16 bases between. The chain's CDR3 is CASSLALGGMGYNEQFF. CDR3 in DNA: TGCGCCAGCAGCTTGGCTCTCGGCGGGATGGGCTACAATGAGCAGTTCTTC.

Regarding this clone: No conserved phenylalanine or tryptophan is present at the end of the CDR3, so a read error is the likely explanation. It is unclear where the CDR3 begins or ends on the DNA, so no DNA is shown, and the CDR3 is as TCRdb lists it. V and J are TRBV23-1 and TRBJ1-3; the DNA was not compared with TRBD1, the D call given in the table. TRBV23-1 is annotated as an ORF whose role is uncertain. With termini counted, the CDR3 has 8 amino acids. CDR3 sequence: CARGDSAV.

The chain links TRBV25-1 to TRBJ2-5, with 8 positions matching TRBD1. The CDR3 runs 14 residues. Per germline, CDR1 MGHDK and CDR2 SYGVNS. V was pared by 3 bases and J by 5 bases, with 5 bases of the junction left unmatched. This chain's CDR3 is CASSDTRGLETQYF. The CDR3 region has the DNA TGTGCCAGCAGTGATACCAGGGGGCTGGAGACCCAGTACTTC.

This chain uses TRBV11-2 with TRBJ2-7; the D is unclear. The CDR3 contains 11 residues. Trimming shortened V by 4 bases and J by 3 bases, and 4 bases separated the two germline ends. CDR1 is SGHAT, CDR2 FQNNGV, per germline. DNA of the CDR3: TGTGCCAGCAGCTCGAACTACGAGCAGTACTTC. Its translation is CASSSNYEQYF.

This clone was seen just once. This sequence joins TRBV18 and TRBJ2-2; 9 positions agree with TRBD1. Trimming took 3 bases from V and 4 from J; bases not matched to a gene: 3. The CDR3 extends over 15 amino acids. CDR1 is KGHSH, CDR2 LQKENI, per germline. CDR3 region: CASSPPTGGTGELFF. CDR3 sequence (DNA): TGTGCCAGCTCACCCCCGACAGGGGGCACCGGGGAGCTGTTTTTT.

This rearrangement joins TRBV5-4 to TRBJ2-5, with 7 positions matching TRBD2. The J segment lost 3 bases and the V segment lost 4 bases, leaving 6 bases of the junction unmatched. CDR1 SGHNT and CDR2 YYREEE come from the germline V gene (reference sequence). This CDR3 region has 14 residues. CDR3 region: CASSPTLAEETQYF. CDR3 bases: TGTGCCAGCAGCCCCACTCTAGCGGAAGAGACCCAGTACTTC.

The genes are TRBV18 and TRBJ2-1; a possible D gene is TRBD1 (6 bases). The V end was cut by 1 base, the J end by 6 bases, with 13 bases between. From germline, CDR1 is KGHSH and CDR2 LQKENI. The CDR3 is 15 amino acids. CDR3 residues: CASSPRGTSANEQFF. The CDR3 nucleotides read TGTGCCAGCTCACCACGGGGGACATCGGCCAATGAGCAGTTCTTC. The entire variable domain, with the rest obtained from reference TRBV18 and TRBJ2-1, is as follows: NAGVMQNPRHLVRRRGQEARLRCSPMKGHSHVYWYRQLPEEGLKFMVYLQKENIIDESGMPKERFSAEFPKEGPSILRIQQVVRGDSAAYFCASSPRGTSANEQFFGPGTRLTVL.

The CDR3 bases are TGTGCCAGCAGCTTAGGTCACGGTTCTGGGGCCAACGTCCTGACTTTC. It encodes CASSLGHGSGANVLTF. The chain employs TRBV11-3 and TRBJ2-6; D remains ambiguous. CDR1 is SGHNT, CDR2 YENEEA, per germline. CDR3 length: 16 residues. Trimming took 1 base from V and 1 from J, leaving 8 bases between them.